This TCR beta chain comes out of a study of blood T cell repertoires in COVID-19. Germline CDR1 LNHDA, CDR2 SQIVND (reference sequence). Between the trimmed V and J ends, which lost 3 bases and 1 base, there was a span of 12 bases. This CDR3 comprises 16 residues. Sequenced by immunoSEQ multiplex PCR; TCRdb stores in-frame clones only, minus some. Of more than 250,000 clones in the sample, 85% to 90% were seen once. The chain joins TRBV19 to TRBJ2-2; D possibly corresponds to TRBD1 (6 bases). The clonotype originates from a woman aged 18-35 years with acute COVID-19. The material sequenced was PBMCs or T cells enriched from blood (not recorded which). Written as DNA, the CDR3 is TGTGCCAGTAGTATTGGGGGCGCCCGGAACACCGGGGAGCTGTTTTTT. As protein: CASSIGGARNTGELFF. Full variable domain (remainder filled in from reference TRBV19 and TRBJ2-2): DGGITQSPKYLFRKEGQNVTLSCEQNLNHDAMYWYRQDPGQGLRLIYYSQIVNDFQKGDIAEGYSVSREKKESFPLTVTSAQKNPTAFYLCASSIGGARNTGELFFGEGSRLTVL.